What follows are 31 T cell receptor beta chains derived from one specimen sequenced in a study of monozygotic twins with inflammatory bowel disease. TCRdb reworked the 5' RACE reads into one entry per CDR3 protein, no DNA. The specimen's table records more than 85,000 distinct CDR3 sequences. Sequencing input: blood. These receptors originate from a human donor with ulcerative colitis or Crohn's disease, or a healthy co-twin of an affected twin (not recorded which).

V is TRBV12-3 or TRBV12-4 and J is TRBJ1-1; lacking DNA, the TRBD1 call made by TCRdb goes unchecked. CDR3 length: 17 residues. CDR3 region: CASSLFGGPTGNTEAFF.

This chain uses TRBV7-8 with TRBJ1-5. The CDR3 is 13 amino acids. The germline gives CDR1 SGHVS, CDR2 FQNEAQ. The CDR3 reads CASSGQGNQPQHF. Variable domain in full (rest from reference TRBV7-8 and TRBJ1-5): GAGVSQSPRYKVAKRGQDVALRCDPISGHVSLFWYQQALGQGPEFLTYFQNEAQLDKSGLPSDRFFAERPEGSVSTLKIQRTQQEDSAVYLCASSGQGNQPQHFGDGTRLSIL.

The genes are TRBV7-2 and TRBJ2-3; TCRdb lists TRBD2, though no DNA is available to test this call. In germline, CDR1 is SGHTA, CDR2 FQGNSA. This CDR3 region has 14 residues. The chain's CDR3 is CASSSGPATDTQYF.

This chain joins TRBV12-3 or TRBV12-4 and TRBJ2-1; there is no DNA to check the TCRdb D call of TRBD2. The CDR3 runs to 14 residues. This chain's CDR3 is CASSPSRGYDEQFF.

V and J are TRBV4-3 and TRBJ2-1; TCRdb gives TRBD2 as the D gene, but with no DNA this cannot be confirmed. The germline CDR1 and CDR2 sequences are LGHNA and YSLEER. This CDR3 region has 16 residues. CDR3 region: CASSQDPSGRVNEQFF.

The genes are TRBV11-2 and TRBJ1-5; with no DNA, the TCRdb D assignment of TRBD1 cannot be verified. Germline V CDR1 and CDR2: SGHAT, FQNNGV. The CDR3 is made up of 18 amino acids. The CDR3: CASSSGGGGSDSNQPQHF.

The J gene is TRBJ2-3, the V gene TRBV5-1; TCRdb selects TRBD2, and the lack of DNA leaves this call unchecked. This CDR3 has 16 residues. Germline CDR1 is SGHRS and CDR2 is YFSETQ. CDR3 region: CASSLPTSGGEDTQYF.

The chain has TRBV12-3 or TRBV12-4 and TRBJ2-5; TCRdb indicates TRBD2, and absent DNA this call remains unverified. The CDR3 spans 17 residues. This CDR3 reads CASSLAGWGRTQETQYF.

The chain combines TRBV27 with TRBJ1-5; TCRdb outputs TRBD1, but without DNA this stays unchecked. CDR1 is MNHEY, CDR2 SMNVEV, per germline (reference sequence). CDR3 size: 14 residues. The CDR3 reads CASSYDRGGQPQHF.

The genes are TRBV28 and TRBJ2-1; the D gene TCRdb calls, TRBD1, cannot be checked with no DNA. Germline CDR1 MDHEN, CDR2 SYDVKM. The CDR3 is made up of 15 amino acids. The CDR3 is CASSHDTGRYNEQFF.

The chain links TRBV12-3 or TRBV12-4 to TRBJ1-2; TCRdb selects TRBD1, and the lack of DNA leaves this call unchecked. The CDR3 loop spans 14 amino acids. CDR3 amino acids: CASSSGTGSHGYTF.

The chain is built from TRBV12-3 or TRBV12-4 and TRBJ1-6. This CDR3 is 12 amino acids long. The CDR3 loop reads CASSRSRPPLHF.

The V and J genes are TRBV10-2 and TRBJ2-7. Germline V CDR1 and CDR2: WSHSY, SAAADI. There are 11 residues in the CDR3. This CDR3 is CASSENYEQYF.

The chain is built from TRBV18 and TRBJ2-5; the TCRdb call, TRBD1, lacks DNA for checking. Germline assignment: CDR1 KGHSH and CDR2 LQKENI. This CDR3 is built from 15 residues. This chain's CDR3 is CASSPKGGLAETQYF.

V and J are TRBV5-1 and TRBJ2-2; TCRdb's D call, TRBD1, is unchecked because there is no DNA. Germline CDR1 is SGHRS and CDR2 is YFSETQ. CDR3 length equals 15 residues. CDR3 in amino acids: CASSLFQGRPGELFF.

The chain carries TRBV7-2 and TRBJ2-3; the D call of TRBD1 rests on TCRdb alone, since no DNA is present to check it. The CDR3 extends over 14 amino acids. CDR1 and CDR2 from the germline V gene are SGHTA and FQGNSA. The CDR3 spells CASGRDSSTDTQYF.

The CDR3 spells CATRQGGNTIYF. This chain links TRBV10-3 with TRBJ1-3; TCRdb lists TRBD1, though no DNA is available to test this call. In germline, CDR1 is ENHRY, CDR2 SYGVKD. This CDR3 is 12 amino acids long.

The chain is built from TRBV7-9 and TRBJ1-2. CDR1 is SEHNR, CDR2 FQNEAQ, per germline (reference sequence). The CDR3 has 17 residues. The CDR3 sequence is CASSLPWEVYSNYGYTF.

The chain has TRBV6-1 and TRBJ1-3. Germline CDR1 reads MNHNS; CDR2 reads SASEGT. This CDR3 is built from 17 residues. CDR3: CASSHREGAYSGNTIYF.

This chain links TRBV5-4 with TRBJ2-7; TCRdb reports TRBD2, a call that lacks DNA to check it against. The CDR3 totals 16 residues. Per germline, CDR1 SGHNT and CDR2 YYREEE (reference sequence). The chain's CDR3 is CASSFDGLPNYYEQYF.

The gene calls are TRBV4-2 and TRBJ2-3; the D gene TCRdb calls, TRBD2, cannot be checked with no DNA. CDR1 is LGHNA and CDR2 is YNFKEQ in the germline V gene. This CDR3 has 18 residues. CDR3 sequence reads: CASSQDTGTSGSTDTQYF.

The genes are TRBV7-8 and TRBJ2-2; lacking DNA, the TRBD1 call made by TCRdb goes unchecked. This CDR3 is 16 amino acids long. Germline CDR1 and CDR2: SGHVS and FQNEAQ. CDR3 sequence: CASSMSRDRDTGELFF.

The rearrangement uses TRBV29-1 and TRBJ2-3; TCRdb reports TRBD1, a call that lacks DNA to check it against. The CDR3 extends over 15 amino acids. Germline V gives CDR1 SQVTM, CDR2 ANQGSEA. CDR3 region: CSVERQGSGTDTQYF.

The CDR3 loop is CASSRDYTYEQYF. The chain uses TRBV7-2 and TRBJ2-7; TCRdb calls TRBD2, which cannot be checked without DNA. The CDR3 contains 13 residues. CDR1 and CDR2 (germline): SGHTA, FQGNSA. Supplemented by reference TRBV7-2 and TRBJ2-7, the full variable domain reads GAGVSQSPSNKVTEKGKDVELRCDPISGHTALYWYRQSLGQGLEFLIYFQGNSAPDKSGLPSDRFSAERTGGSVSTLTIQRTQQEDSAVYLCASSRDYTYEQYFGPGTRLTVT.

The chain combines TRBV9 with TRBJ1-3. The germline V gene has CDR1 SGDLS and CDR2 YYNGEE. This CDR3 has 17 amino acids. This chain's CDR3 is CASSVATGGIGGNTIYF. Filled out from reference TRBV9 and TRBJ1-3, the complete variable domain reads DSGVTQTPKHLITATGQRVTLRCSPRSGDLSVYWYQQSLDQGLQFLIQYYNGEERAKGNILERFSAQQFPDLHSELNLSSLELGDSALYFCASSVATGGIGGNTIYFGEGSWLTVV.

This chain connects TRBV6-1 to TRBJ2-3; TCRdb's D call of TRBD1 is untestable without DNA. This CDR3 spans 14 amino acids. Germline CDR1 reads MNHNS; CDR2 reads SASEGT. Here the CDR3 reads CASSLTGSTDTQYF.

CDR3: CASSLSRAGETQYF. The chain employs TRBV7-3 and TRBJ2-5; as DNA is missing, the TRBD1 call by TCRdb cannot be tested. The length of the CDR3 is 14 residues. Germline CDR1 and CDR2: SGHTA and FQGTGA.

The CDR3 spells CSVATSGGQVRTDTQYF. The V and J genes are TRBV20-1 and TRBJ2-3; TCRdb's assignment of TRBD2 cannot be checked, as there is no DNA. The CDR3 has 17 residues. Germline CDR1 is DFQATT and CDR2 is SNEGSKA (reference sequence).

This rearrangement joins TRBV29-1 to TRBJ2-4. The CDR3 runs to 13 residues. The germline gives CDR1 SQVTM, CDR2 ANQGSEA. The chain's CDR3 is CSVEVENLNIQYF. Full variable domain (outside the CDR3, taken from reference TRBV29-1 and TRBJ2-4): SAVISQKPSRDICQRGTSLTIQCQVDSQVTMMFWYRQQPGQSLTLIATANQGSEATYESGFVIDKFPISRPNLTFSTLTVSNMSPEDSSIYLCSVEVENLNIQYFGAGTRLSVL.

The rearrangement joins TRBV12-3 or TRBV12-4 to TRBJ2-7; TCRdb designates TRBD2, a call that cannot be tested without DNA. This CDR3 contains 12 residues. The CDR3 reads CASTSNGYEQYF.

The chain recombines TRBV7-2 with TRBJ2-1. Germline V CDR1 and CDR2: SGHTA, FQGNSA. The CDR3 consists of 13 residues. The CDR3 sequence is CASNDNSYNEQFF.